This TCR beta chain was sequenced for a study of PD-L1 blockade in urothelial cancer. The wider study: Median T cell yield per blood sample was more than 130,000 cells.

Method: immunoSEQ multiplex PCR; TCRdb's copy keeps in-frame clones and lacks some. The sample carries about 38,000 clones, 75% to 90% recorded once. Time point indicated: peripheral blood 6 weeks after treatment start. With 6 bases clipped from V and 1 base from J, the junction kept 6 bases outside the gene matches. The CDR3 is 16 residues long. CDR1 and CDR2 from the germline V gene are KGHSY and FQNENV. The source of this sequence is a man in his 60s with urothelial cancer. Sequenced here: PBMCs, sampled around atezolizumab (anti-PD-L1) treatment. The J gene is TRBJ1-2, the V gene TRBV16; 12 bases fit TRBD1. CDR3 in DNA: TGTGCCAGCAGGCCGGGACAGGGGGCGTATAACTATGGCTACACCTTC. As protein: CASRPGQGAYNYGYTF.